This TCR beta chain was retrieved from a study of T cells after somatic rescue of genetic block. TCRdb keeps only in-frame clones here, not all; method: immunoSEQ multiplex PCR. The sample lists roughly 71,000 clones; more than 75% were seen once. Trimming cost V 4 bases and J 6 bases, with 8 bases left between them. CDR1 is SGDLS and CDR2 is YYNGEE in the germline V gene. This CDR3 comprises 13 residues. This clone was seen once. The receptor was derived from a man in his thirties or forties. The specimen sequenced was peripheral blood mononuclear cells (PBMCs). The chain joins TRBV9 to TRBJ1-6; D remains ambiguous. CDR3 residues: CASSTTPNSPLHF. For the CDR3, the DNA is TGTGCCAGCAGCACGACACCTAATTCACCCCTCCACTTT. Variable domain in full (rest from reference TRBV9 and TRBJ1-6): DSGVTQTPKHLITATGQRVTLRCSPRSGDLSVYWYQQSLDQGLQFLIQYYNGEERAKGNILERFSAQQFPDLHSELNLSSLELGDSALYFCASSTTPNSPLHFGNGTRLTVT.